What follows is one T cell receptor (beta chain) and its context. The antigen is undetermined. Clones were sequenced by immunoSEQ multiplex PCR, and TCRdb holds only the in-frame ones, with some missing. The sample holds roughly 120,000 clones, 90% seen once. The entry originates in a study of graft-versus-host responses after intestinal transplantation. Study information: All recipients were given anti-thymocyte globulin induction, and tacrolimus and steroids were then administered for 3 to 4 years. Study-level points and caveats: Investigators detected GvH clones in recipient marrow, with some emerging earlier in ileum or blood.

Sequences were derived from unstimulated CD4+ T cells sorted from spleen or lymph node cells, sampled before intestinal transplant. The sequence was collected from a human donor who received an intestinal transplant.

The chain's CDR3 is CASRIGTGTEAFF. The CDR3 DNA reads TGTGCCAGCAGGATCGGGACAGGAACTGAAGCTTTCTTT. This chain links TRBV6-6 with TRBJ1-1, with 8 bases matching TRBD1. The CDR3 has 13 residues. Germline V gene sequence: CDR1 MNHNY, CDR2 SVGAGI (reference sequence). V trimming: 6 bases; J trimming: 5 bases; junction bases outside the gene matches: 5.